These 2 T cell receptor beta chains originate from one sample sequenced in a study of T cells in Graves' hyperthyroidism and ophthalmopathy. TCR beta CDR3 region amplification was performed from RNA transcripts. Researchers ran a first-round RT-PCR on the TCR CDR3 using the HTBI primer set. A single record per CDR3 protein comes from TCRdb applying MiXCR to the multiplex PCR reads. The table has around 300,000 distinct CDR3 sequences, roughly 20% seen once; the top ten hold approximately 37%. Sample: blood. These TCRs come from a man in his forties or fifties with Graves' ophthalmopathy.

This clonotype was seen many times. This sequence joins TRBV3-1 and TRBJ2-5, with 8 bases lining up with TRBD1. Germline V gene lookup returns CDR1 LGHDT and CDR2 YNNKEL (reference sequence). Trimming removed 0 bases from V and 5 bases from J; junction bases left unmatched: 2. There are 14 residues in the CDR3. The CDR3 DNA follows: TGTGCCAGCAGCCAAGAAGGGACAGGCGAGACCCAGTACTTC. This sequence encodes CASSQEGTGETQYF.

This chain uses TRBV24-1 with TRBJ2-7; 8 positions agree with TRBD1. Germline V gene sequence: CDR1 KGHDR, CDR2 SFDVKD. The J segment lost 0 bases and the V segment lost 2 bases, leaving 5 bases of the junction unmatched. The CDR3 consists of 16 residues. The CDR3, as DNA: TGTGCCACCAGTGATTCTCGGACAGGGAGCTCCTACGAGCAGTACTTC. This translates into CATSDSRTGSSYEQYF.